These T cell receptor beta chains were read from a single sample in a study of T-cell memory formation after mild COVID-19. MiXCR, run by TCRdb on the 5' RACE reads, gives a single entry per CDR3 protein. The data hold about 560,000 distinct CDR3 sequences, with approximately 18% observed a single time. What was sequenced was PBMCs or a T cell subset sorted from them (not recorded which). The receptor source for this set is an adult woman who had mild COVID-19 (a few samples of this study predate the infection). Cell type and time point are not known. Each CDR3 is given with its conserved first and last residue. D genes are given only for firm matches. Clone size is stated in some rows and not others, as once, few, many or a class when expanded.

TGCAGCGTGTACGAGGGGGGGCCCCACACAGATACGCAGTATTTT	CSVYEGGPHTDTQYF	few	TRBJ2-3	TRBV29-1	-
TGCGCCAGCAGCCCAGGACTAGCGGTCAGGAGCTCCTACAATGAGCAGTTCTTC	CASSPGLAVRSSYNEQFF	many	TRBJ2-1	TRBV5-1	TRBD2
TGTGCCAGCAGTTACTCGATTGCGGGAACAGAGACCCAGTACTTC	CASSYSIAGTETQYF	-	TRBJ2-5	TRBV6-5	-
TGTGCCAGCAGCCAAGTGGACAGGGGGAATGAAAAACTGTTTTTT	CASSQVDRGNEKLFF	few	TRBJ1-4	TRBV14	TRBD1
TGTGCCACCAGTGCATCGGGCCCCATGAACACTGAAGCTTTCTTT	CATSASGPMNTEAFF	-	TRBJ1-1	TRBV24-1	-
TGTGCCAGCAGCTTGACTCTAACCTCCCCCCTTGGCTACACCTTC	CASSLTLTSPLGYTF	few	TRBJ1-2	TRBV12-3/TRBV12-4	-
TGCAGCGTTGATAGAGTCCAGTCCCGAGCTTTCTTT	CSVDRVQSRAFF	-	TRBJ1-1	TRBV29-1	-
TGTGCCAGCGGGGGGGACACCCGGGGGTACAATGAGCAGTTCTTC	CASGGDTRGYNEQFF	few	TRBJ2-1	TRBV7-3	-
TGCGCCAGCAGCCAGGGACTAGTCGGAGAGACCCAGTACTTC	CASSQGLVGETQYF	-	TRBJ2-5	TRBV4-3	TRBD2
TGTGCCAGCAGTGACGGGCACGGGGCCAACGTCCTGACTTTC	CASSDGHGANVLTF	-	TRBJ2-6	TRBV2	-
TGTGCCAGCAGCTCTCCTCCCGGGACAGCCTCTGGAAACACCATATATTTT	CASSSPPGTASGNTIYF	few	TRBJ1-3	TRBV9	TRBD1
TGTGCCAGCAGCCAAAGGAGCTACTCCTACAATGAGCAGTTCTTC	CASSQRSYSYNEQFF	few	TRBJ2-1	TRBV3-1	-
TGTGCCAGCTCACCACCTGGGACTAGAACGAACAATGAGCAGTTCTTC	CASSPPGTRTNNEQFF	-	TRBJ2-1	TRBV18	TRBD2
TGTGCCAGCAGCGAGCCGGAAAGGGTCTCTAAACATCAGCCCCAGCATTTT	CASSEPERVSKHQPQHF	-	TRBJ1-5	TRBV9	-
TGTGCCAGCAGTTATCAGACTAGCGGGGGAGAGACCCAGTACTTC	CASSYQTSGGETQYF	-	TRBJ2-5	TRBV6-6	TRBD2
TGTGCCAGCAGTTCCCACGGGACGGTGAACACTGAAGCTTTCTTT	CASSSHGTVNTEAFF	few	TRBJ1-1	TRBV6-5	-
TGTGCCAGCGGAGAAATCGCCGGTGGTCTGGCGAATGAGCAGTTCTTC	CASGEIAGGLANEQFF	few	TRBJ2-1	TRBV7-6	-
TGTGCCAGCAGCCGGTATCATAATGAAAAACTGTTTTTT	CASSRYHNEKLFF	-	TRBJ1-4	TRBV3-1	-
TGTGCCAGCCACGGGACAGTAGGCTATGAGCAGTTCTTC	CASHGTVGYEQFF	few	TRBJ2-1	TRBV3-1	TRBD1
TGTGCCAGCAGTCTCCAAGAAGGGGGGCCCCAGCATTTT	CASSLQEGGPQHF	many	TRBJ1-5	TRBV12-3/TRBV12-4	-
TGTGCCAGCAGCCCCCGGACTAGCGGGAACACCGGGGAGCTGTTTTTT	CASSPRTSGNTGELFF	few	TRBJ2-2	TRBV7-3	TRBD2
TGTGCCAGTAGGGAGCCCGGGGAGAAAGAGACCCAGTACTTC	CASREPGEKETQYF	-	TRBJ2-5	TRBV19	-